The present TCR beta chain was sequenced within a study of Graves' ophthalmopathy and Graves' hyperthyroidism. This clonotype turned up a few times. Amplified material comprised TCR beta CDR3 regions derived from RNA transcripts. Investigators did first-round RT-PCR with HTBI primers, then second-round multiplex PCR. TCRdb re-called the multiplex PCR reads through MiXCR, storing one row per CDR3 protein. The sample lists a few hundred thousand distinct CDR3 sequences, about 22% occurring once. Where ophthalmopathy was present, donors had moderate-to-severe activity, CAS ≥3, NOSPECS ≥4 and duration under 3 months. Someone took the PBMCs out of roughly 10 ml of fresh peripheral blood. J was trimmed by 3 bases and V by 7 bases; bases with no gene match: 4. The CDR3 spans 14 residues. Germline V CDR1 and CDR2: MNHNS, SASEGT.

The clonotype comes from a woman aged 45-59 years with Graves' ophthalmopathy. Sequencing was performed on peripheral blood. J is TRBJ2-2 and V is TRBV6-1, with TRBD1 matching 8 bases. CDR3 sequence (DNA): TGTGCCAGCACGACAGGGGAGGACACCGGGGAGCTGTTTTTT. It yields the protein CASTTGEDTGELFF.